This TCR beta chain was sequenced in a study of CD8 T cells in Susac syndrome. Overall study context: Patients with Susac syndrome were therapy-naive, on corticosteroids, or on intravenous immunoglobulin alone at blood draw.

This CDR3 is built from 13 residues. The ends were cut back, 10 bases at V and 7 bases at J, with 17 bases in the middle. Germline CDR1 reads SNHLY; CDR2 reads FYNNEI. The sample holds one count of this clonotype. The antigen remains undetermined. The RNA, about 0.45 to 1 ug, was put through reverse transcription using random hexamers. Using its own MiXCR run on the immunoSEQ multiplex PCR reads, TCRdb lists one record per CDR3 protein. This sample has around 200,000 distinct CDR3 sequences, with about 94% found just once. Findings and caveats of the study: The study admitted that it had a relatively small number of individuals in its TCR sequencing and HLA analysis.

Bulk CD8+ and CD4+ cells came from magnetic negative isolation; CD8+ TEMRA by FACS. The V and J genes are TRBV2 and TRBJ1-5; D gene uncertain. The sample was CD4+ T cells from PBMCs. This clonotype was sampled from a human donor with Susac syndrome. The CDR3 DNA sequence: TGTGCCACCCGACCCACGCTCTTGCAGCCCCAGCATTTT. It codes for CATRPTLLQPQHF.